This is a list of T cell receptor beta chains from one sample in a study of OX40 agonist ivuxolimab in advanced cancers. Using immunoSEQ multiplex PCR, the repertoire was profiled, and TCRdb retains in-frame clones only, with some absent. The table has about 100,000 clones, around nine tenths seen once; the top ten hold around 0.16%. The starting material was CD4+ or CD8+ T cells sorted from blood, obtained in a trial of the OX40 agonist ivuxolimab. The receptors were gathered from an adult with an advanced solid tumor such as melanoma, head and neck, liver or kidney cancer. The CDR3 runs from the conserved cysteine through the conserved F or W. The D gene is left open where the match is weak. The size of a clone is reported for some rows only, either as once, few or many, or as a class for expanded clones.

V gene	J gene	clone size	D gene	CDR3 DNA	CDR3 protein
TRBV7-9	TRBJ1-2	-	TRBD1	TGTGCCAGCAGCCGTGGCCCGCGACAGGGGAGAGGCTACACCTTC	CASSRGPRQGRGYTF
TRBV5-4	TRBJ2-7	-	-	TGTGCCAGCAGCCCAGGGCTGGGGCCGACTTACGAGCAGTACTTC	CASSPGLGPTYEQYF
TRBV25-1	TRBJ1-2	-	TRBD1	TGTGCCAGCAGTGAACAACCGACAGGGGCTGGTGGCTACACCTTC	CASSEQPTGAGGYTF
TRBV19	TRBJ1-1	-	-	TGTGCCAGTAGTATCCCCACGGGGGCGGCAGGGGCCCTTCAAGCTTTCTTT	CASSIPTGAAGALQAFF
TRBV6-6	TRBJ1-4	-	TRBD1	TGTGCCAGCAGCCCCGGACAGGGTTGGGAAAAACTGTTTTTT	CASSPGQGWEKLFF
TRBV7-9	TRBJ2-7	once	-	TGTGCCAGCAGCGGGGCAGGGTATGGGGAGCAGTACTTC	CASSGAGYGEQYF
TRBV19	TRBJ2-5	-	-	TGTGCCAGTAGTATGGGGGCGGGAGTAGAGACCCAGTACTTC	CASSMGAGVETQYF
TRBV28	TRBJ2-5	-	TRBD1	TGTGCCAGCTCTAACAGGGGGCGGCAAGAGACCCAGTACTTC	CASSNRGRQETQYF
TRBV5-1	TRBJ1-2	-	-	TGCGCCAGCAGCTTTGATCAGGGCGGTGGCTACACCTTC	CASSFDQGGGYTF
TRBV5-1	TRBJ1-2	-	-	TGCGCCAGCAGCTTGGATGGCCTTACTAACTATGGCTACACCTTC	CASSLDGLTNYGYTF
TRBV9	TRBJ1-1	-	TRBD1	TGTGCCAGCAGCGTAGGACAGGGGGACACTGAAGCTTTCTTT	CASSVGQGDTEAFF
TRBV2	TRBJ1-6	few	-	TGTGCCAGCAGTGATGGGCGAACCAAGGCCTGGACACCCCTCCACTTT	CASSDGRTKAWTPLHF
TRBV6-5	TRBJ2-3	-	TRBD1	TGTGCCAGCAGTTACTCGACAACAGGGGGTACGCAGTATTTT	CASSYSTTGGTQYF
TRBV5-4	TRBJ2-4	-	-	TGTGCCAGCAGCTTGAAGGGGGTGAAAAACATTCAGTACTTC	CASSLKGVKNIQYF
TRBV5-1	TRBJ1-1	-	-	TGCGCCAGCAGCTCCCGGGCGGCCACTGAAGCTTTCTTT	CASSSRAATEAFF
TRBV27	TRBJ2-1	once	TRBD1	TGTGCCAGCAGTCCCCTGACAGGGATCTACAATGAGCAGTTCTTC	CASSPLTGIYNEQFF